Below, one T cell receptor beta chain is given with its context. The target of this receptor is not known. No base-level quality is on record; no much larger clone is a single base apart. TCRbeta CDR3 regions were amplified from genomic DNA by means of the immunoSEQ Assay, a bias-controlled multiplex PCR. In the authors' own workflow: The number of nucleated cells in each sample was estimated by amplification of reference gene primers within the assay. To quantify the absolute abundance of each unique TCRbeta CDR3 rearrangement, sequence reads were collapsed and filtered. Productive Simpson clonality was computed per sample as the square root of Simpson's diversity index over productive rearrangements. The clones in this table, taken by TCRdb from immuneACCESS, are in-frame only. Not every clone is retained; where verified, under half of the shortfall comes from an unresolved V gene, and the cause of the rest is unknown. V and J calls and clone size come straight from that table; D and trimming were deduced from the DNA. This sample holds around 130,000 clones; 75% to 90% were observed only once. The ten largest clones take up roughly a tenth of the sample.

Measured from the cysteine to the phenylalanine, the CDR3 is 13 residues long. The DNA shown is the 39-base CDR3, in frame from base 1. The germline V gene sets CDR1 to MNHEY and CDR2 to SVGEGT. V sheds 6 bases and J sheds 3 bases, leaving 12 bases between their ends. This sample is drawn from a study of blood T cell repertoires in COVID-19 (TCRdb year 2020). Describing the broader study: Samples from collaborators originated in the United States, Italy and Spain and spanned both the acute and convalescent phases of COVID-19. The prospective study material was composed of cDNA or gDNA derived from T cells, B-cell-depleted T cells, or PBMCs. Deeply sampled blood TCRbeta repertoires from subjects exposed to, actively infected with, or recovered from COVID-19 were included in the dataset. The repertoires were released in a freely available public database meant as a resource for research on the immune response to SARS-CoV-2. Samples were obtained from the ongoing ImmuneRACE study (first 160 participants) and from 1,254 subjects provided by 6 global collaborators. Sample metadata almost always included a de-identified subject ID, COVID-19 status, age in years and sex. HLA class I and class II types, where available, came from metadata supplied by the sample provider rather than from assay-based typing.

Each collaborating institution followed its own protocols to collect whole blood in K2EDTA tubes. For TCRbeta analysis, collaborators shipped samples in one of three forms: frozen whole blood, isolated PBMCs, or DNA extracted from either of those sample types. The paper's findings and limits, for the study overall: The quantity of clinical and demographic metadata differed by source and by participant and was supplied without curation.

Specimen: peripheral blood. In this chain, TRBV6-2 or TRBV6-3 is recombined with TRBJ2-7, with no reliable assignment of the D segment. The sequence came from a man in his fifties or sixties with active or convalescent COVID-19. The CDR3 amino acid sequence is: CASSRVRNYEQYF. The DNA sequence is TGTGCCAGCAGCCGAGTGCGAAACTACGAGCAGTACTTC.